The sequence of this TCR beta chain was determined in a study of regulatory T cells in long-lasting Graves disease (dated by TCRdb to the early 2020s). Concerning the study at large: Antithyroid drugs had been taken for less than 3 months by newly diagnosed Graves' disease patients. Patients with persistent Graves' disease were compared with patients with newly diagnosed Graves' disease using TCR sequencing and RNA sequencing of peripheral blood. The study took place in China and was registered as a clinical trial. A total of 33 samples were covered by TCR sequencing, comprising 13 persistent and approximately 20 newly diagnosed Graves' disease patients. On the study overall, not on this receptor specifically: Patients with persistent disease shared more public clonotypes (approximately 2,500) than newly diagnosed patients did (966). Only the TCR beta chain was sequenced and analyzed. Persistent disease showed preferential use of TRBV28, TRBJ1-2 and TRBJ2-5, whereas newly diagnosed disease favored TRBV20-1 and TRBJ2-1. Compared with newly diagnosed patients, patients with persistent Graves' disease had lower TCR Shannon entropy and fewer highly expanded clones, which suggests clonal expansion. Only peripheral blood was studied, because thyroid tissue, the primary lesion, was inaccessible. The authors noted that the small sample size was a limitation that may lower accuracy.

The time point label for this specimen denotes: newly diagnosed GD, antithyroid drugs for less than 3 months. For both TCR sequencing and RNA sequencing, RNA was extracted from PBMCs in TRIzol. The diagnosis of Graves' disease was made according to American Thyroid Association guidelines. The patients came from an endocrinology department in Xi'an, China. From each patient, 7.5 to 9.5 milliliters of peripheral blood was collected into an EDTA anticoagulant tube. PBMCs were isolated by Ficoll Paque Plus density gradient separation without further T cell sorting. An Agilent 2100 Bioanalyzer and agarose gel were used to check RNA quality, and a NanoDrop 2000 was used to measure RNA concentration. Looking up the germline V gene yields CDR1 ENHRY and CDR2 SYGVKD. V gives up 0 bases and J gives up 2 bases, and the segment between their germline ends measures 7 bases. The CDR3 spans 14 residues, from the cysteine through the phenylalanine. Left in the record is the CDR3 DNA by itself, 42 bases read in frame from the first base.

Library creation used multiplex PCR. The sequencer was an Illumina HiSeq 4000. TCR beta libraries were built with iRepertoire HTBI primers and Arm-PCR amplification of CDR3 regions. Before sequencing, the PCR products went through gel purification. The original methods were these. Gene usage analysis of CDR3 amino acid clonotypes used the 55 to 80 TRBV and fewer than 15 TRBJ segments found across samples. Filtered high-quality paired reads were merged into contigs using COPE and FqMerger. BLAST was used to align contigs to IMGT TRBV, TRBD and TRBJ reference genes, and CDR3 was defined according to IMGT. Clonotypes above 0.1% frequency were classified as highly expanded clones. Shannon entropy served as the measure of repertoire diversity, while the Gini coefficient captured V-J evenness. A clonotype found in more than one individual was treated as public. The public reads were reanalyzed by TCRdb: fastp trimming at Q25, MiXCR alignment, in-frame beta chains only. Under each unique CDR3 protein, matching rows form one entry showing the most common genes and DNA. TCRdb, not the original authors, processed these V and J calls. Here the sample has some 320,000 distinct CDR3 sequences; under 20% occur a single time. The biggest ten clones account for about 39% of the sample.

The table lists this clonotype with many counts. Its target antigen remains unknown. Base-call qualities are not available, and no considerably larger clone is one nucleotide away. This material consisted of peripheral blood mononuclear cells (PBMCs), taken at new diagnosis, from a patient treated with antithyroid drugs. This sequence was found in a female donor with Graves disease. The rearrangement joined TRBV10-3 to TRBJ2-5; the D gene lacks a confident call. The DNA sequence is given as TGTGCCATCAGTGAGTCGATTGGGCAAGAGACCCAGTACTTC. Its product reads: CAISESIGQETQYF.